This is a list of T cell receptor beta chains from one sample in a study of blood T cell repertoires in COVID-19. This table comes from immunoSEQ multiplex PCR, and its TCRdb copy is limited to in-frame clones, with some not included. The sample lists 55,000 to 75,000 clones, approximately 86% occurring once. The sequenced sample consisted of peripheral blood. All receptors come from a human donor with active COVID-19. The donor label of this sample is uncertain. Both conserved end residues are part of each CDR3. Fields, in order: CDR3 length, clone size, D gene, J gene, V gene, CDR3 protein, CDR3 DNA. The D gene is left open where the match is weak. Clone size is stated in some rows and not others, as once, few, many or a class when expanded.

13 | NA | NA | TRBJ1-2 | TRBV6-5 | CASSYSGIYGYTF | TGTGCCAGCAGTTATTCGGGGATCTATGGCTACACCTTC
13 | once | TRBD1 | TRBJ1-4 | TRBV15 | CATSGRGREKLFF | TGTGCCACCAGCGGCAGGGGGCGTGAAAAACTGTTTTTT
16 | NA | TRBD1 | TRBJ1-1 | TRBV19 | CASSSRQGERNTEAFF | TGTGCCAGTAGTAGCCGACAGGGGGAGAGGAACACTGAAGCTTTCTTT
14 | NA | NA | TRBJ1-1 | TRBV13 | CASSLLGANTEAFF | TGTGCCAGCAGCTTATTGGGAGCGAACACTGAAGCTTTCTTT
14 | NA | NA | TRBJ1-5 | TRBV7-2 | CASSPGGSNQPQHF | TGTGCCAGCAGCCCGGGGGGGAGCAATCAGCCCCAGCATTTT
14 | NA | TRBD2 | TRBJ2-1 | TRBV5-4 | CASSPRTSTNEQFF | TGTGCCAGCAGCCCTCGGACTAGCACTAATGAGCAGTTCTTC
13 | NA | NA | TRBJ1-4 | TRBV19 | CASSIGLWEKLFF | TGTGCCAGTAGTATCGGACTCTGGGAAAAACTGTTTTTT
16 | NA | NA | TRBJ2-1 | TRBV7-9 | CASSPAPAGAHNEQFF | TGTGCCAGCAGCCCGGCCCCGGCGGGGGCGCACAATGAGCAGTTCTTC
13 | NA | NA | TRBJ2-3 | TRBV6-2/TRBV6-3 | CASSYGGRGTQYF | TGTGCCAGCAGTTACGGGGGCCGGGGTACGCAGTATTTT
12 | NA | NA | TRBJ2-7 | TRBV7-2 | CASSSAGYEQYF | TGTGCCAGCAGCTCTGCGGGATACGAGCAGTACTTC
14 | NA | NA | TRBJ2-3 | TRBV5-1 | CASRAIGSGDTQYF | TGCGCCAGCAGAGCAATCGGTAGTGGAGATACGCAGTATTTT
12 | NA | TRBD1 | TRBJ1-1 | TRBV28 | CASSSRDSKAFF | TGTGCCAGCAGTTCAAGGGACAGCAAAGCTTTCTTT
16 | NA | NA | TRBJ1-2 | TRBV5-4 | CASSSPRDKANYGYTF | TGTGCCAGCAGCTCCCCCCGGGACAAAGCTAACTATGGCTACACCTTC
15 | NA | NA | TRBJ2-1 | TRBV3-1/TRBV3-2 | CASSQGLPSVNEQFF | TGTGCCAGCAGCCAAGGGCTACCCAGCGTGAATGAGCAGTTCTTC
16 | NA | NA | TRBJ1-1 | TRBV19 | CASSIGRDIADTEAFF | TGTGCCAGTAGTATAGGTCGGGACATTGCGGACACTGAAGCTTTCTTT
18 | NA | NA | TRBJ1-5 | TRBV4-3 | CASSQEAVWQYSNQPQHF | TGCGCCAGCAGCCAAGAAGCGGTATGGCAGTATAGCAATCAGCCCCAGCATTTT
17 | NA | TRBD1 | TRBJ2-6 | TRBV30 | CAWSGGQGNSGANVLTF | TGTGCCTGGAGCGGGGGACAGGGAAACTCTGGGGCCAACGTCCTGACTTTC
14 | NA | TRBD2 | TRBJ2-1 | TRBV10-3 | CATLAGAISNEQFF | TGTGCCACCCTAGCGGGAGCAATTAGCAATGAGCAGTTCTTC
14 | NA | NA | TRBJ1-1 | TRBV18 | CASSPFRGDTEAFF | TGTGCCAGCTCACCTTTTCGGGGTGACACTGAAGCTTTCTTT
15 | NA | TRBD2 | TRBJ2-7 | TRBV15 | CATSRVSGSRYEQYF | TGTGCCACCAGCAGAGTTAGCGGGAGTCGCTACGAGCAGTACTTC
11 | NA | NA | TRBJ2-7 | TRBV3-1/TRBV3-2 | CASSQSYEQYF | TGTGCCAGCAGCCAGAGCTACGAGCAGTACTTC
14 | NA | TRBD1 | TRBJ1-1 | TRBV6-2/TRBV6-3 | CASSWGTGWTEAFF | TGTGCCAGCAGTTGGGGGACAGGGTGGACTGAAGCTTTCTTT
14 | NA | TRBD1 | TRBJ2-1 | TRBV5-1 | CASSFPGQDNEQFF | TGCGCCAGCAGCTTTCCGGGACAGGACAATGAGCAGTTCTTC
12 | NA | TRBD1 | TRBJ1-2 | TRBV6-5 | CASRDRETGYTF | TGTGCCAGCAGGGACAGGGAAACTGGCTACACCTTC
15 | NA | TRBD1 | TRBJ1-1 | TRBV6-5 | CASSRNRDRNTEAFF | TGTGCCAGCAGCCGAAACCGGGACAGGAACACTGAAGCTTTCTTT
15 | NA | NA | TRBJ1-6 | TRBV18 | CASSPGGGRNSPLHF | TGTGCCAGCTCACCCGGGGGAGGGCGTAATTCACCCCTCCACTTT
16 | NA | NA | TRBJ1-5 | TRBV6-2/TRBV6-3 | CASSRGTPVSNQPQHF | TGTGCCAGCAGCCGGGGGACACCGGTTAGCAATCAGCCCCAGCATTTT
15 | NA | NA | TRBJ1-3 | TRBV11-1 | CASSSDTVSGNTIYF | TGTGCCAGCAGCTCCGACACCGTCTCTGGAAACACCATATATTTT
16 | NA | TRBD1 | TRBJ2-7 | TRBV5-1 | CASSQTTGTGIHEQYF | TGCGCCAGCAGCCAAACAACCGGGACAGGTATCCACGAGCAGTACTTC
18 | NA | NA | TRBJ1-2 | TRBV6-2/TRBV6-3 | CASSFFPAYQRRSGGYTF | TGTGCCAGCAGTTTCTTCCCGGCATATCAGCGGAGATCCGGTGGCTACACCTTC
11 | few | NA | TRBJ1-2 | TRBV28 | CASTANYGYTF | TGTGCCAGCACCGCTAACTATGGCTACACCTTC
15 | NA | NA | TRBJ2-1 | TRBV4-1 | CASSPTLVSYNEQFF | TGCGCCAGCAGCCCCACTTTAGTTTCCTACAATGAGCAGTTCTTC
14 | NA | NA | TRBJ2-7 | TRBV6-5 | CASRSEGGAYEQYF | TGTGCCAGCAGGTCAGAGGGGGGGGCCTACGAGCAGTACTTC
15 | NA | TRBD2 | TRBJ2-7 | TRBV9 | CASSVAGTSGYEQYF | TGTGCCAGCAGCGTAGCCGGGACTAGCGGCTACGAGCAGTACTTC
15 | few | NA | TRBJ1-1 | TRBV7-9 | CASSLGVGGVSEAFF | TGTGCCAGCAGCTTAGGTGTGGGAGGTGTATCTGAAGCTTTCTTT
15 | NA | TRBD1 | TRBJ1-2 | TRBV5-1 | CASSLHFGTEYGYTF | TGCGCCAGCAGCTTGCATTTCGGGACAGAGTATGGCTACACCTTC
11 | NA | NA | TRBJ1-1 | TRBV2 | CASSERTEAFF | TGTGCCAGCAGTGAACGGACTGAAGCTTTCTTT
15 | NA | NA | TRBJ1-5 | TRBV5-5 | CASSPQVGEVQPQHF | TGTGCCAGCAGCCCCCAGGTCGGCGAAGTCCAGCCCCAGCATTTT
16 | NA | TRBD2 | TRBJ2-4 | TRBV5-1 | CASSSRLAAGADIQYF | TGCGCCAGCAGCTCCCGACTAGCGGCGGGTGCGGACATTCAGTACTTC
14 | NA | TRBD1 | TRBJ2-7 | TRBV28 | CASSPGQRNYEQYF | TGTGCCAGCAGTCCGGGACAGCGAAACTACGAGCAGTACTTC